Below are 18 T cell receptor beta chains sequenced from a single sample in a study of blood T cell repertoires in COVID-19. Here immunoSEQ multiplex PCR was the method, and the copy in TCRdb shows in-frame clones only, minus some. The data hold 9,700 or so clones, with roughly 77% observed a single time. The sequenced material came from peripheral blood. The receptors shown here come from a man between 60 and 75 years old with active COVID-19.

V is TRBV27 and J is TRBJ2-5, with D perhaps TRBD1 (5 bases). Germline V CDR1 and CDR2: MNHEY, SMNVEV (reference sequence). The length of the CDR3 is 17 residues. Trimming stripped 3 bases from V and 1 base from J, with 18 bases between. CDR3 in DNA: TGTGCCAGCAGTTTTTTTATTGGGGTAAGGGGCCAAGAGACCCAGTACTTC. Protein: CASSFFIGVRGQETQYF.

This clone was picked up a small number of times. The CDR3 nucleotides are TGTGCCAGCAGCTTGACAACTAGCACAGATACGCAGTATTTT. Protein sequence: CASSLTTSTDTQYF. The chain combines TRBV11-3 with TRBJ2-3, with D uncertain. Trimming shortened V by 3 bases and J by 0 bases, and 7 bases separated the two germline ends. Germline-derived CDR1 and CDR2 are SGHNT and YENEEA. This CDR3 is built from 14 residues.

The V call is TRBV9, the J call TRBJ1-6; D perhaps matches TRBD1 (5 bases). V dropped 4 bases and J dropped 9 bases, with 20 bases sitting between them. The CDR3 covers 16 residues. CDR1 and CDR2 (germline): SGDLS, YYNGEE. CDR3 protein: CASSPDVVGRGSPLHF. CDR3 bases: TGTGCCAGCAGCCCCGATGTTGTGGGGCGAGGTTCACCCCTCCACTTT.

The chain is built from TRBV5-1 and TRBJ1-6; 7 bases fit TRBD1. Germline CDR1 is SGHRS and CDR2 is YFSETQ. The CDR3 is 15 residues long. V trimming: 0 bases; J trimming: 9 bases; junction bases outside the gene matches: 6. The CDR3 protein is CASSLETGDRSPLHF. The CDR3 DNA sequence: TGCGCCAGCAGCTTGGAAACAGGGGACCGTTCACCCCTCCACTTT.

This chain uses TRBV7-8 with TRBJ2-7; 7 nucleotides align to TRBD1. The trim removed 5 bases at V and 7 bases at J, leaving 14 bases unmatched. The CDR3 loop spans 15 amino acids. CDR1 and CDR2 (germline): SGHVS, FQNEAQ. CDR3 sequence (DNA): TGTGCCAGCAGCCCAATACAGGGGCCTCTAGGGGAGCAGTACTTC. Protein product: CASSPIQGPLGEQYF.

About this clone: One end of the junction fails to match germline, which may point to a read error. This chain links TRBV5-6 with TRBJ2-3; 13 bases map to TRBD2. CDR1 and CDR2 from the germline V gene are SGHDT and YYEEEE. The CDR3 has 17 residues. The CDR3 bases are TGTGCCAGCAGCCGTCCCACCGGACTAGCGGGAGCAGACACGCAGTATTTT. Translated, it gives CASSRPTGLAGADTQYF.

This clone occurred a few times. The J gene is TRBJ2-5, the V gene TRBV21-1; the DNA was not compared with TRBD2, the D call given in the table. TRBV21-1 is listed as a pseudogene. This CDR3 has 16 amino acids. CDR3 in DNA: TGTGCCAGCAGCAATTGGGCTAGCGGGGGTGAAGAGACCCAGTACTTC. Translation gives CASSNWASGGEETQYF.

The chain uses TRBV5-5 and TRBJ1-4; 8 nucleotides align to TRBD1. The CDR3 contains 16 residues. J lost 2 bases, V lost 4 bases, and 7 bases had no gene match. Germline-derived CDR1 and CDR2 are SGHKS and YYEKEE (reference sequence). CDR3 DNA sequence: TGTGCCAGCAGCGCGGGACAGGTTGCCACTAATGAAAAACTGTTTTTT. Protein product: CASSAGQVATNEKLFF.

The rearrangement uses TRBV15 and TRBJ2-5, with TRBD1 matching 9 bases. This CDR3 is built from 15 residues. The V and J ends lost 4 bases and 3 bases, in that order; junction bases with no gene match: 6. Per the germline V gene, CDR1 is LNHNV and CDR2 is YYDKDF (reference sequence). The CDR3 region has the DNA TGTGCCACCAGCAACGGACAGGGGAATGAAGAGACCCAGTACTTC. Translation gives CATSNGQGNEETQYF.

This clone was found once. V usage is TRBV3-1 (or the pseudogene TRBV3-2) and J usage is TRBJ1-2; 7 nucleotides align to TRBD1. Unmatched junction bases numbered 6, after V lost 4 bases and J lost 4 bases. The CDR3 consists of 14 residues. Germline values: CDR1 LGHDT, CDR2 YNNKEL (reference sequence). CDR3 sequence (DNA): TGTGCCAGCAGCCCCACGGACAGGCCCTATGGCTACACCTTC. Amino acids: CASSPTDRPYGYTF.

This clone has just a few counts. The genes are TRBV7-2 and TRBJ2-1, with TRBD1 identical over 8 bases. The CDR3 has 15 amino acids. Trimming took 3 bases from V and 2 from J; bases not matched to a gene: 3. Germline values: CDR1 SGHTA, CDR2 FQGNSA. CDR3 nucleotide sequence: TGTGCCAGCAGCTTGGGGACAGGACCCTACAATGAGCAGTTCTTC. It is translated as CASSLGTGPYNEQFF.

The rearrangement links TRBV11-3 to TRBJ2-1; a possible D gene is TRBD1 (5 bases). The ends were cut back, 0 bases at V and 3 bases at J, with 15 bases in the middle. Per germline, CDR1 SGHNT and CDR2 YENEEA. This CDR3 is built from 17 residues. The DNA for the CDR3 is TGTGCCAGCAGCTTAGAGGTCTGGGGCGGCGACTACAATGAGCAGTTCTTC. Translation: CASSLEVWGGDYNEQFF.

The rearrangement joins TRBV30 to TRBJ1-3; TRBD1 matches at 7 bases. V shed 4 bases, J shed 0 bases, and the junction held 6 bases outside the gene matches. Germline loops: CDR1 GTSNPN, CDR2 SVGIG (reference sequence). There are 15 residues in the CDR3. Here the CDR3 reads CAWIRDSFSGNTIYF. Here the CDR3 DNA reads TGTGCCTGGATTAGGGACAGCTTCTCTGGAAACACCATATATTTT.

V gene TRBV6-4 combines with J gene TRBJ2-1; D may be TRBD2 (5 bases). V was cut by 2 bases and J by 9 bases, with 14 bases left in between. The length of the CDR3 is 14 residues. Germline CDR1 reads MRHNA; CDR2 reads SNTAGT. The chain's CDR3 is CASSDGSFRGEQFF. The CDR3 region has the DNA TGTGCCAGCAGTGACGGGTCGTTTCGGGGTGAGCAGTTCTTC.

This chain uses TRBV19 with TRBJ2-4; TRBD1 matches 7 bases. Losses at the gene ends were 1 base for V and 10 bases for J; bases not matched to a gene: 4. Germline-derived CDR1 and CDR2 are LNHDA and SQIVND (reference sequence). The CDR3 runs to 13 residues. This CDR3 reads CASSIGDRPIQYF. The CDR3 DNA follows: TGTGCCAGTAGTATAGGGGACAGACCGATTCAGTACTTC. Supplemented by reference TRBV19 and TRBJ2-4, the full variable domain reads DGGITQSPKYLFRKEGQNVTLSCEQNLNHDAMYWYRQDPGQGLRLIYYSQIVNDFQKGDIAEGYSVSREKKESFPLTVTSAQKNPTAFYLCASSIGDRPIQYFGAGTRLSVL.

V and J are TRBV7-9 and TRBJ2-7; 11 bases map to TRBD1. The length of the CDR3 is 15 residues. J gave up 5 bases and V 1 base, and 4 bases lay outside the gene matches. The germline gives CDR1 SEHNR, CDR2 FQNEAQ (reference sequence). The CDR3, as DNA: TGTGCCAGCAGCTTAGGGGGACAGGGGGTTAACGAGCAGTACTTC. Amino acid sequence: CASSLGGQGVNEQYF.

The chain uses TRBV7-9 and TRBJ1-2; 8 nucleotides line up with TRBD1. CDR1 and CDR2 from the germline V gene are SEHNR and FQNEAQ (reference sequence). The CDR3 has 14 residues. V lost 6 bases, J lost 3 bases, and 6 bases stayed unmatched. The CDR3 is CASRPGQGHYGYTF. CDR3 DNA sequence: TGTGCCAGCAGGCCCGGACAGGGCCACTATGGCTACACCTTC.

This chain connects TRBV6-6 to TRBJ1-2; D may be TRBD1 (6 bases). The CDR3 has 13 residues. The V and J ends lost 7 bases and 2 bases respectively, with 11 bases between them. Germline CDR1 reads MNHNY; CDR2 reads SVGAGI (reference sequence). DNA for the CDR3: TGTGCCAGCACTGGACAGAAAAACTATGGCTACACCTTC. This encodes CASTGQKNYGYTF.